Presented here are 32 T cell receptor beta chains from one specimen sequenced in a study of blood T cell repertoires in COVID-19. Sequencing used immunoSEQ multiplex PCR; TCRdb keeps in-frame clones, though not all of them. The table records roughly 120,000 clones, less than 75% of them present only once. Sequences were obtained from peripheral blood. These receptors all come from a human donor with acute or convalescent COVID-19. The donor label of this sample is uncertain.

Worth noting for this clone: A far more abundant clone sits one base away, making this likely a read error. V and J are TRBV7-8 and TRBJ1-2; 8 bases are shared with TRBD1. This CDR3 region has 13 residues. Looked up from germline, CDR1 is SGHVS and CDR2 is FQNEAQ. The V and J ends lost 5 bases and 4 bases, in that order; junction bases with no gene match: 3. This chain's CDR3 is CASSRDRTYGYTF. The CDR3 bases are TGTGCCAGCAGCCGGGACAGGACCTATGGCTACACCTTC.

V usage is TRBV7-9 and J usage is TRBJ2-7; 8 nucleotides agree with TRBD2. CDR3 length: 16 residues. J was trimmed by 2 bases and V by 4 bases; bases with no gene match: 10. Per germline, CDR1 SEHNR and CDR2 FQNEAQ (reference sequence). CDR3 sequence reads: CASSSQGGRIPYEQYF. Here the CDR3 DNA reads TGTGCCAGCAGCTCCCAAGGCGGGAGGATCCCCTACGAGCAGTACTTC.

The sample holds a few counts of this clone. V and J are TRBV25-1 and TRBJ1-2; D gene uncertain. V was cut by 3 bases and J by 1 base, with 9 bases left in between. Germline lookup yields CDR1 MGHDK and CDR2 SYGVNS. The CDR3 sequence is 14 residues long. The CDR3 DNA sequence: TGTGCCAGCAGTGAGCCGGGTTTTAACTATGGCTACACCTTC. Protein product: CASSEPGFNYGYTF.

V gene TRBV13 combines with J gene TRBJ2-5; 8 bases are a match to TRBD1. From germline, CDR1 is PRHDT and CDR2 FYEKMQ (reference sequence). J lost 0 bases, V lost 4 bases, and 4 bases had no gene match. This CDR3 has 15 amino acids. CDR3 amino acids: CASSSRDRYQETQYF. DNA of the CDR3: TGTGCCAGCAGCTCCCGGGACAGGTACCAAGAGACCCAGTACTTC.

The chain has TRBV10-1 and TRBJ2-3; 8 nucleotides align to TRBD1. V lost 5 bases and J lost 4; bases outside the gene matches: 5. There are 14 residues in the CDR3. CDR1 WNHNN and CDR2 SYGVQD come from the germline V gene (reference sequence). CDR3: CASSLDRGADTQYF. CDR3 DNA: TGCGCCAGCAGTTTAGACAGGGGAGCAGATACGCAGTATTTT.

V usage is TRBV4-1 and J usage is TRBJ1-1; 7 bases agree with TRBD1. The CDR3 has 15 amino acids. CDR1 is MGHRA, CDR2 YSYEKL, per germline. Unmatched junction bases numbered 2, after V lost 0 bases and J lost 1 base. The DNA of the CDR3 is TGCGCCAGCAGCCAAGAGGGGACAGCGAACACTGAAGCTTTCTTT. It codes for CASSQEGTANTEAFF.

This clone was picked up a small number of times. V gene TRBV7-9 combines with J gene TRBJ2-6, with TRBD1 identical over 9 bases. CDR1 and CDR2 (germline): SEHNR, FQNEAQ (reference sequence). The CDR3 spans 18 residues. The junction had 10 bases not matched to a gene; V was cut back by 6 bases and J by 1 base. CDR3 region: CASSSRDREKSGANVLTF. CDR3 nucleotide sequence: TGTGCCAGCAGTAGCCGGGACAGGGAGAAATCTGGGGCCAACGTCCTGACTTTC.

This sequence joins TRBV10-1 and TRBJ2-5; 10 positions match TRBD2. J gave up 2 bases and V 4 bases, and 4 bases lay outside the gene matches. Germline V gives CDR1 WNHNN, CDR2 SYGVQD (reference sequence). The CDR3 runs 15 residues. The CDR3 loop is CASSASGGGQETQYF. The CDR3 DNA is TGCGCCAGCAGTGCTAGCGGGGGAGGACAAGAGACCCAGTACTTC.

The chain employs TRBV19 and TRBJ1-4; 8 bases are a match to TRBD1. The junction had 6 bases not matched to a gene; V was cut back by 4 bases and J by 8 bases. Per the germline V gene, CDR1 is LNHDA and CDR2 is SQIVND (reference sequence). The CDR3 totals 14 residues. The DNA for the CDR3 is TGTGCCAGTAGTAGCCCCGGGACAGGAGAAAAACTGTTTTTT. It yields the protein CASSSPGTGEKLFF.

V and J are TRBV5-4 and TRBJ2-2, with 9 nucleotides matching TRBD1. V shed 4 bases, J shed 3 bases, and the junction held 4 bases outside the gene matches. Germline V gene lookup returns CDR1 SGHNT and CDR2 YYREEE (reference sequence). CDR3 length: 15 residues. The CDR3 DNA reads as TGTGCCAGCAGCAGTCGACAGGGGGACACCGGGGAGCTGTTTTTT. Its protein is CASSSRQGDTGELFF.

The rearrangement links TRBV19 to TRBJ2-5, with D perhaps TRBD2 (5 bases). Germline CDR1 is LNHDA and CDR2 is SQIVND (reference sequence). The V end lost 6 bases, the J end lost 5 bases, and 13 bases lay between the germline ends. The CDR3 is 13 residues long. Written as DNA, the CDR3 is TGTGCCAGTAGAATGGCCTCGGGGGAGACCCAGTACTTC. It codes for CASRMASGETQYF.

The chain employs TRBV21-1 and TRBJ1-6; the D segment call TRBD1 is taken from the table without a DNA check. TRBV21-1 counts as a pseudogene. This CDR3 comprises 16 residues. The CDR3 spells CASSPRAGGINSPLHF. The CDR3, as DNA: TGTGCCAGCAGCCCCCGCGCAGGGGGGATTAATTCACCCCTCCACTTT.

This CDR3 reads CASSPLGTSGGINEQFF. The CDR3 region has the DNA TGTGCCAGCTCACCACTCGGGACTAGCGGGGGGATCAATGAGCAGTTCTTC. The chain has TRBV18 and TRBJ2-1; TRBD2 matches at 15 bases. Germline-derived CDR1 and CDR2 are KGHSH and LQKENI. The V and J ends lost 1 base and 6 bases, in that order; junction bases with no gene match: 4. CDR3 length equals 17 residues.

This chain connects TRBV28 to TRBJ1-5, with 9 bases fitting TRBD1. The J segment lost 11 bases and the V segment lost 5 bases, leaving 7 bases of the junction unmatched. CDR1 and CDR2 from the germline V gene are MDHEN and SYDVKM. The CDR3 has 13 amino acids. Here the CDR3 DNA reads TGTGCCAGCAGTGAATACCGGGACAGGGCCCAGCATTTT. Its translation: CASSEYRDRAQHF. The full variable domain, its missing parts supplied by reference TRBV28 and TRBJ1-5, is DVKVTQSSRYLVKRTGEKVFLECVQDMDHENMFWYRQDPGLGLRLIYFSYDVKMKEKGDIPEGYSVSREKKERFSLILESASTNQTSMYLCASSEYRDRAQHFGDGTRLSIL.

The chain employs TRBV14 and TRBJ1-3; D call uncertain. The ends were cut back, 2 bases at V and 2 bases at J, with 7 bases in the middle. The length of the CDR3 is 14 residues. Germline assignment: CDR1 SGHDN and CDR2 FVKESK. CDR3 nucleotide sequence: TGTGCCAGCAGCCAACGCGGGACTGGAAACACCATATATTTT. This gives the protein CASSQRGTGNTIYF.

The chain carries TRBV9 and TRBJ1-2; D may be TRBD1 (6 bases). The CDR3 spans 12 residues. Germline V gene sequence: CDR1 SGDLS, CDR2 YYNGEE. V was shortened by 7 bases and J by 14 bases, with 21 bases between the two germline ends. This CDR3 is CASPTSGGGRTF. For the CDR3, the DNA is TGTGCCAGCCCAACCTCTGGGGGGGGCAGAACCTTC. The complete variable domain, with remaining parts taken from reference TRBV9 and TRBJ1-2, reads DSGVTQTPKHLITATGQRVTLRCSPRSGDLSVYWYQQSLDQGLQFLIQYYNGEERAKGNILERFSAQQFPDLHSELNLSSLELGDSALYFCASPTSGGGRTFGSGTRLTVV.

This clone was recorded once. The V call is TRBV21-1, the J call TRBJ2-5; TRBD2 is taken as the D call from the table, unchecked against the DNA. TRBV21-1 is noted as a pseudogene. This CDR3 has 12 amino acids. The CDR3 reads CASSKFMETQYF. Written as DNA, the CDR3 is TGTGCCAGCAGCAAATTTATGGAGACCCAGTACTTC.

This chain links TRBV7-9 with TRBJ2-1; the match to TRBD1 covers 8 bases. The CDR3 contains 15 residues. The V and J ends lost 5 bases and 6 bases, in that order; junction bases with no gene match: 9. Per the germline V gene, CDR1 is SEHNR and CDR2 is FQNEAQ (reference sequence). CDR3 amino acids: CASSHGQGLINEQFF. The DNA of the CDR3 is TGTGCCAGCAGCCACGGACAGGGATTGATCAATGAGCAGTTCTTC.

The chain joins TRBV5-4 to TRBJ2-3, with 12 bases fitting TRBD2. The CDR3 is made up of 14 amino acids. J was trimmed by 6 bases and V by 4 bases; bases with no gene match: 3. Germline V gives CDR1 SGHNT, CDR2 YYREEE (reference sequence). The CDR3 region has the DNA TGTGCCAGCAGCCCTAGCGGGGGGGCGGATACGCAGTATTTT. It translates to CASSPSGGADTQYF.

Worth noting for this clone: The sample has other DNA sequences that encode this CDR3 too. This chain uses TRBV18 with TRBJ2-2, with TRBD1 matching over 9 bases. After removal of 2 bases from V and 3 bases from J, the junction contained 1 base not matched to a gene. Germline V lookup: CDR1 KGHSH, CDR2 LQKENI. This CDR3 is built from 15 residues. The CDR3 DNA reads TGTGCCAGCTCACCAAGACAGGGGGACACCGGGGAGCTGTTTTTT. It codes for CASSPRQGDTGELFF.

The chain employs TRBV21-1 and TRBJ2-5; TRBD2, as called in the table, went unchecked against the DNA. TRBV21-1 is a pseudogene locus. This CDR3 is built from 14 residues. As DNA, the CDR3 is TGTGCCAGCATCCCCGTATCCGGGGAAGAGACCCAGTACTTC. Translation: CASIPVSGEETQYF.

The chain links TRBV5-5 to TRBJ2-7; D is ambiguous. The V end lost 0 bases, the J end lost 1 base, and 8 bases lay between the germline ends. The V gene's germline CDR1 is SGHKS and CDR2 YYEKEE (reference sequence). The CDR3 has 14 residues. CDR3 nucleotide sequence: TGTGCCAGCAGCTTGGCGGAGAATTCCTACGAGCAGTACGTC. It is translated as CASSLAENSYEQYV.

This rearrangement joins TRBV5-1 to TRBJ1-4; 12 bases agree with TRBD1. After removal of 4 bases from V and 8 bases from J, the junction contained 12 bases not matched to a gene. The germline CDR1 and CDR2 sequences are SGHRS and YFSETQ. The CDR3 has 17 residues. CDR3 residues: CASSTGTGGAFLEKLFF. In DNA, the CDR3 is TGCGCCAGCAGCACCGGGACAGGGGGCGCCTTTTTAGAAAAACTGTTTTTT.

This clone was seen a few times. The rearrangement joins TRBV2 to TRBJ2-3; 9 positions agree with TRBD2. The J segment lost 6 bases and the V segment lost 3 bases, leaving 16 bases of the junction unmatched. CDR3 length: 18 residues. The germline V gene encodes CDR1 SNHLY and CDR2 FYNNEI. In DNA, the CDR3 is TGTGCCAGCAGTGACGGGTCTTTAGCGGGGGTCGGGATCGATACGCAGTATTTT. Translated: CASSDGSLAGVGIDTQYF.

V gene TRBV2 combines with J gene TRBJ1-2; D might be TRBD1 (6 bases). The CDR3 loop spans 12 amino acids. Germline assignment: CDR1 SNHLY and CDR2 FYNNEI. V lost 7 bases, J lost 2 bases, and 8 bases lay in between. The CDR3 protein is CASNGGNYGYTF. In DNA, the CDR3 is TGTGCCAGCAATGGGGGCAACTATGGCTACACCTTC.

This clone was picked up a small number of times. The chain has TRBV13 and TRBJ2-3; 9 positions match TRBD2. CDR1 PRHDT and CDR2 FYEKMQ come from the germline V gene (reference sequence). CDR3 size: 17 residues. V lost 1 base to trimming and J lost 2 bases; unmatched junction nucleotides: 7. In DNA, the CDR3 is TGTGCCAGCAGCTTAGAGGTTAGCGGGGGCTCCACAGATACGCAGTATTTT. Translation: CASSLEVSGGSTDTQYF.

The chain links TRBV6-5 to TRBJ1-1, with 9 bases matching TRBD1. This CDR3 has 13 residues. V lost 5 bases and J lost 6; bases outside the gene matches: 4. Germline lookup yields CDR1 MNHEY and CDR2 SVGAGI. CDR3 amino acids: CASSTGQGSEAFF. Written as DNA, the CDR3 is TGTGCCAGCAGTACAGGACAGGGGTCTGAAGCTTTCTTT.

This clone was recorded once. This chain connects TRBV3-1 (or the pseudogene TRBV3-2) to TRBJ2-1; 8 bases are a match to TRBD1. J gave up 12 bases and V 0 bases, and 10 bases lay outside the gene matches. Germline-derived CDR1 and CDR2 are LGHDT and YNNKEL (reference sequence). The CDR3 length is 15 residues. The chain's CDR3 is CASSQDGRTGFVQFF. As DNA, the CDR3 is TGTGCCAGCAGCCAAGATGGTAGGACAGGGTTTGTGCAGTTCTTC.

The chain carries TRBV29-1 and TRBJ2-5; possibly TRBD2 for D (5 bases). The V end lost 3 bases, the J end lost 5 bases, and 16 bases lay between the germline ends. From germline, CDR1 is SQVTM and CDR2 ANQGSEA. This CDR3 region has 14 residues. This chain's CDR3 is CSVDHEGRRETQYF. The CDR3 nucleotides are TGCAGCGTTGATCATGAGGGCAGGCGGGAGACCCAGTACTTC.

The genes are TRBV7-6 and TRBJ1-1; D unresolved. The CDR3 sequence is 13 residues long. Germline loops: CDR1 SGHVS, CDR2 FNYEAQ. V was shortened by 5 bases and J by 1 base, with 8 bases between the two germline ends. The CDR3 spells CASSLQRNTEAFF. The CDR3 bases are TGTGCCAGCAGCCTACAGAGGAACACTGAAGCTTTCTTT.

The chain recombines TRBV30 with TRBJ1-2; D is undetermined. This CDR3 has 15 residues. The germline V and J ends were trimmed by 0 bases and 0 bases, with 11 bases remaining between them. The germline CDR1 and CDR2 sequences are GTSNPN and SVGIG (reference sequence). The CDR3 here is CAWSVLVLANYGYTF. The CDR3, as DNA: TGTGCCTGGAGTGTACTTGTTTTAGCTAACTATGGCTACACCTTC.

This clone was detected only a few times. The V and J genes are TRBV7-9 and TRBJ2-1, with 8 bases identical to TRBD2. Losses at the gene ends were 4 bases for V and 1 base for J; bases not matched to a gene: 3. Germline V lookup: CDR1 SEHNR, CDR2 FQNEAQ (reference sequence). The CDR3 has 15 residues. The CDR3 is CASSSGLVSYNEQFF. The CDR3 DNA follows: TGTGCCAGCAGCTCGGGACTAGTATCCTACAATGAGCAGTTCTTC.